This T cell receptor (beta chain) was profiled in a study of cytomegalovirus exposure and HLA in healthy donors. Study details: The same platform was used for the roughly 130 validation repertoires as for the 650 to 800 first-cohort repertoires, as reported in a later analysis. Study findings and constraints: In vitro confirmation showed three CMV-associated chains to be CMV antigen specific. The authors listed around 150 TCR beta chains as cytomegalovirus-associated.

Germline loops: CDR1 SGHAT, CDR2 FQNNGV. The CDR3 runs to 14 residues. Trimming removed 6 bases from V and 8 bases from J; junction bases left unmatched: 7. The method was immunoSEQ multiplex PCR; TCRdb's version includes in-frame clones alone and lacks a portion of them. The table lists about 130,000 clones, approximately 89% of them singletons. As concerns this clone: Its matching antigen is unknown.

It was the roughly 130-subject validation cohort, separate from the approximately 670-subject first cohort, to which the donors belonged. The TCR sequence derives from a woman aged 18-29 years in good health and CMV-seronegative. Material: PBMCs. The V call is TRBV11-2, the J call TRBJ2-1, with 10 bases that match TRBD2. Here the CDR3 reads CASRQLAGNYEQFF. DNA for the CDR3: TGTGCCAGCAGACAACTAGCGGGAAACTATGAGCAGTTCTTC. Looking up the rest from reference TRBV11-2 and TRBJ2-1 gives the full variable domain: EAGVAQSPRYKIIEKRQSVAFWCNPISGHATLYWYQQILGQGPKLLIQFQNNGVVDDSQLPKDRFSAERLKGVDSTLKIQPAKLEDSAVYLCASRQLAGNYEQFFGPGTRLTVL.